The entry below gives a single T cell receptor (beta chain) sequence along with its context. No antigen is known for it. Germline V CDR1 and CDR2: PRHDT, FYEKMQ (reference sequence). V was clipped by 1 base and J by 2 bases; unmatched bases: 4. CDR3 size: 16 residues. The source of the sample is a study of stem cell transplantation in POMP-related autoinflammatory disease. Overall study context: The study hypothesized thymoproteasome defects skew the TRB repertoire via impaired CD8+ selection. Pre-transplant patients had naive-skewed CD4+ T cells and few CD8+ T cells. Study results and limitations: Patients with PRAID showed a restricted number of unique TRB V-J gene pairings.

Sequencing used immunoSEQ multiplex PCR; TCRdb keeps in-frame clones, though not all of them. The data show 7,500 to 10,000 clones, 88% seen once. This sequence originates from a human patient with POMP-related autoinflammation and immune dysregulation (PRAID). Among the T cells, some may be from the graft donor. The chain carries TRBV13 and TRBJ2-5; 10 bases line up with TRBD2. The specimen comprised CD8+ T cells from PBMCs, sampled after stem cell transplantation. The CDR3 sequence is CASSLALAGIQETQYF. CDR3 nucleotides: TGTGCCAGCAGCTTAGCACTAGCGGGAATACAAGAGACCCAGTACTTC. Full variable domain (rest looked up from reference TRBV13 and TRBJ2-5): AAGVIQSPRHLIKEKRETATLKCYPIPRHDTVYWYQQGPGQDPQFLISFYEKMQSDKGSIPDRFSAQQFSDYHSELNMSSLELGDSALYFCASSLALAGIQETQYFGPGTRLLVL.